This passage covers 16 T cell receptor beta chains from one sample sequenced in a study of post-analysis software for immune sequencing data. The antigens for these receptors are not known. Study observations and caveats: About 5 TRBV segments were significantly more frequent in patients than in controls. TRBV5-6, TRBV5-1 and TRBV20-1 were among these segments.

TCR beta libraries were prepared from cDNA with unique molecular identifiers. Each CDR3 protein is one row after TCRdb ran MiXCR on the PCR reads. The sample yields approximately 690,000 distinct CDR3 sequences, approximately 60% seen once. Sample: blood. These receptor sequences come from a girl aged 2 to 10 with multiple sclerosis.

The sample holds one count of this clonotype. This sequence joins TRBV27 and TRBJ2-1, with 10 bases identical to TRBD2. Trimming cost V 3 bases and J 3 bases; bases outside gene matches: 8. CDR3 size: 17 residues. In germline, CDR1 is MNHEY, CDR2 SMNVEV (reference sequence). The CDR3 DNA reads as TGTGCCAGCAGTTTCGATACTAGCGGGATCTTCTACAATGAGCAGTTCTTC. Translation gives CASSFDTSGIFYNEQFF.

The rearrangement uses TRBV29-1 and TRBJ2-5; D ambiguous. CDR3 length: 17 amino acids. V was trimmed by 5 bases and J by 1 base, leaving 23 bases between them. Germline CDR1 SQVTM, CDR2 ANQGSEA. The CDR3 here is CSVPQKRSRGIQETQYF. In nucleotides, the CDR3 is TGCAGCGTTCCCCAAAAACGGTCCCGCGGAATCCAAGAGACCCAGTACTTC.

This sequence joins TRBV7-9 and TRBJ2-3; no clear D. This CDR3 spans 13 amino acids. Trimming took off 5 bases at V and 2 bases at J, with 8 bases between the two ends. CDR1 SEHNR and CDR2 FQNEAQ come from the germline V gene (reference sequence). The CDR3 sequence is CASSPEYTDTQYF. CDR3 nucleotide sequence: TGTGCCAGCAGCCCAGAGTACACAGATACGCAGTATTTT.

For the CDR3, the DNA is TGCAGTGCTAGCCTGGGGACAGCCACTAAAAACATTCAGTACTTC. This translates into CSASLGTATKNIQYF. The gene calls are TRBV20-1 and TRBJ2-4; 7 positions agree with TRBD1. This CDR3 region has 15 residues. V was pared by 3 bases and J by 4 bases, with 9 bases of the junction left unmatched. Per germline, CDR1 DFQATT and CDR2 SNEGSKA (reference sequence).

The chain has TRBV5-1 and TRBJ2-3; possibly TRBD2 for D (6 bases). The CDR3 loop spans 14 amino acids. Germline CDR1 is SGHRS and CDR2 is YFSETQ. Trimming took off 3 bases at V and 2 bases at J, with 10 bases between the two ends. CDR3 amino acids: CASSWGEHTDTQYF. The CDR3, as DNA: TGCGCCAGCAGCTGGGGGGAGCACACAGATACGCAGTATTTT. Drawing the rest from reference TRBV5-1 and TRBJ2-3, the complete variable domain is KAGVTQTPRYLIKTRGQQVTLSCSPISGHRSVSWYQQTPGQGLQFLFEYFSETQRNKGNFPGRFSGRQFSNSRSEMNVSTLELGDSALYLCASSWGEHTDTQYFGPGTRLTVL.

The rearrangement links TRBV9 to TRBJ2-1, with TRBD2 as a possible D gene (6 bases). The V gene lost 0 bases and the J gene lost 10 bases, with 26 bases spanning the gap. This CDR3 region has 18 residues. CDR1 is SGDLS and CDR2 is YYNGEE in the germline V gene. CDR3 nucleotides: TGTGCCAGCAGCGTAGGGCTAGCGATAAGGGCGAGGGACGGAGAGCAGTTCTTC. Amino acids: CASSVGLAIRARDGEQFF.

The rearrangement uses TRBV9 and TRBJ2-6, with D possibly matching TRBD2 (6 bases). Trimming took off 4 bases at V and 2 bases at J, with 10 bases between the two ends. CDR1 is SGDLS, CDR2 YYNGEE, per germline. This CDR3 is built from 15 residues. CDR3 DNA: TGTGCCAGCAGCCCCGGGAGAGCTGGGGCCAACGTCCTGACTTTC. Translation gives CASSPGRAGANVLTF.

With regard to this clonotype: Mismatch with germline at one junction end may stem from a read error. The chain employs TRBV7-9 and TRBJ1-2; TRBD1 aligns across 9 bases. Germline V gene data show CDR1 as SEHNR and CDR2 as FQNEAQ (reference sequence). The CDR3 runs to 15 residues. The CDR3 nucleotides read TGTGCCAGCAGCGTAGGGACAGGGAGCCACTATAGCTACACCTTC. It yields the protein CASSVGTGSHYSYTF.

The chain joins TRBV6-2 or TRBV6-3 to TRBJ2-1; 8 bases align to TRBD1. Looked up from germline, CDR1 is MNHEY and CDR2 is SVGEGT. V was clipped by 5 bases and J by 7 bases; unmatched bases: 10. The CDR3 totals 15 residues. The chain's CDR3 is CASSDLDRARNEQFF. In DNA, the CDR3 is TGTGCCAGCAGTGACCTGGACAGGGCACGGAATGAGCAGTTCTTC.

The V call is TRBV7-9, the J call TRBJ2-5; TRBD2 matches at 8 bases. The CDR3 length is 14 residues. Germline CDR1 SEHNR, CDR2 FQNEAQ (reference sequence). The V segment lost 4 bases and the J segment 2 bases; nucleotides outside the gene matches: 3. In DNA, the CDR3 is TGTGCCAGCAGCTACGGGGGGGAACAAGAGACCCAGTACTTC. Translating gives CASSYGGEQETQYF.

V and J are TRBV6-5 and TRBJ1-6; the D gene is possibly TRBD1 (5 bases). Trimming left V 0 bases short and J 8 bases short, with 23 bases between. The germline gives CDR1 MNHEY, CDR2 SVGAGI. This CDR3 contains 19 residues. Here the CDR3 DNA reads TGTGCCAGCAGTTACTCACGCCAGGGTGGGCTTTCTTCTTATTCACCCCTCCACTTT. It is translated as CASSYSRQGGLSSYSPLHF.

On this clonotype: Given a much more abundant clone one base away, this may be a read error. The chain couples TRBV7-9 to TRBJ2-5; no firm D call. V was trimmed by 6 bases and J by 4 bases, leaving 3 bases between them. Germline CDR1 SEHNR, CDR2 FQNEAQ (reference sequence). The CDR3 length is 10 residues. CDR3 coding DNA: TGTGCCAGCAGGGCAGAGACCCAGTACTTC. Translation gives CASRAETQYF.

The CDR3 reads CASSPGGTSYGYTF. CDR3 DNA sequence: TGTGCCAGCAGCCCCGGGGGGACCTCCTATGGCTACACCTTC. The J gene is TRBJ1-2, the V gene TRBV2; D possibly corresponds to TRBD1 (5 bases). The CDR3 runs to 14 residues. V was clipped by 6 bases and J by 4 bases, with 15 bases between them. The germline CDR1 and CDR2 sequences are SNHLY and FYNNEI. Using reference TRBV2 and TRBJ1-2 for the parts outside the CDR3, the full variable domain is EPEVTQTPSHQVTQMGQEVILRCVPISNHLYFYWYRQILGQKVEFLVSFYNNEISEKSEIFDDQFSVERPDGSNFTLKIRSTKLEDSAMYFCASSPGGTSYGYTFGSGTRLTVV.

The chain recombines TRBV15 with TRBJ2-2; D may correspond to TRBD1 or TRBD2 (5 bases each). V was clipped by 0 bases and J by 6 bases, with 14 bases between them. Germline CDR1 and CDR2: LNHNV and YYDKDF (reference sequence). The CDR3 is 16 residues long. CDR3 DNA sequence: TGTGCCACCAGCAGAGATCCAGGGACGATGGCCGGGGAGCTGTTTTTT. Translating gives CATSRDPGTMAGELFF.

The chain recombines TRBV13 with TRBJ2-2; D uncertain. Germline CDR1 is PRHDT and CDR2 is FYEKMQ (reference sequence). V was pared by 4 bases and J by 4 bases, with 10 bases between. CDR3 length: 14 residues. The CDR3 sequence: CASSWVVATGELFF. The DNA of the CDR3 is TGTGCCAGCAGCTGGGTAGTCGCCACCGGGGAGCTGTTTTTT.

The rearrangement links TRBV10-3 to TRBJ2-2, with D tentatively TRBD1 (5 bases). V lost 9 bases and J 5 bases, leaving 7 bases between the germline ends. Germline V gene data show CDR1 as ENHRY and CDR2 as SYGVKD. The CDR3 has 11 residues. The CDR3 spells CAMGPTGELFF. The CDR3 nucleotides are TGTGCCATGGGGCCTACCGGGGAGCTGTTTTTT.